A single sample gave rise to the 24 T cell receptor beta chains below, sequenced in a study of cytomegalovirus exposure and HLA in healthy donors. Clones were sequenced by immunoSEQ multiplex PCR, and TCRdb holds only the in-frame ones, with some missing. The sample lists hundreds of thousands of clones, 85% to 90% occurring once. The sample comprised PBMCs. All receptors come from a man between 18 and 29 years old in good health and CMV-seronegative.

The chain carries TRBV13 and TRBJ2-4; 10 bases map to TRBD2. Per germline, CDR1 PRHDT and CDR2 FYEKMQ (reference sequence). J gave up 6 bases and V 6 bases, and 14 bases lay outside the gene matches. The CDR3 runs to 17 residues. Here the CDR3 reads CASSSTSGVSKGNIQYF. The CDR3 bases are TGTGCCAGCAGTTCTACTAGCGGGGTGAGCAAGGGAAACATTCAGTACTTC.

The genes are TRBV4-3 and TRBJ1-4, with a weak D call TRBD1 (5 bases). V shed 4 bases and J shed 7 bases, with 19 bases lying between them. This CDR3 is 16 amino acids long. Germline lookup yields CDR1 LGHNA and CDR2 YSLEER. The CDR3 reads CASSPKIRAGFEKLFF. In nucleotides, the CDR3 is TGCGCCAGCAGCCCGAAAATCAGGGCTGGGTTTGAAAAACTGTTTTTT.

V gene TRBV28 combines with J gene TRBJ2-7; 7 nucleotides line up with TRBD1. The CDR3 totals 15 residues. The V and J ends lost 4 bases and 2 bases, in that order; junction bases with no gene match: 8. Germline values: CDR1 MDHEN, CDR2 SYDVKM. The chain's CDR3 is CASSSPTGLTYEQYF. In DNA, the CDR3 is TGTGCCAGCAGTTCCCCGACAGGGCTTACCTACGAGCAGTACTTC. The full variable domain, rest sourced from reference TRBV28 and TRBJ2-7, is DVKVTQSSRYLVKRTGEKVFLECVQDMDHENMFWYRQDPGLGLRLIYFSYDVKMKEKGDIPEGYSVSREKKERFSLILESASTNQTSMYLCASSSPTGLTYEQYFGPGTRLTVT.

The chain recombines TRBV19 with TRBJ1-1, with D tentatively TRBD1 (6 bases). This CDR3 is built from 12 residues. V was clipped by 6 bases and J by 5 bases, with 10 bases between them. Germline V CDR1 and CDR2: LNHDA, SQIVND (reference sequence). The chain's CDR3 is CASSPGTTEAFF. DNA for the CDR3: TGTGCCAGTAGCCCCGGGACAACTGAAGCTTTCTTT.

The chain is built from TRBV29-1 and TRBJ2-5, with 12 bases identical to TRBD2. Per germline, CDR1 SQVTM and CDR2 ANQGSEA. The CDR3 has 14 amino acids. V lost 5 bases and J lost 4; bases outside the gene matches: 5. The CDR3 region has the DNA TGCAGCGTTCGTCTAGCGGGGGGGGTAGAGACCCAGTACTTC. It specifies CSVRLAGGVETQYF.

The chain combines TRBV27 with TRBJ2-7; 15 bases map to TRBD2. CDR3 size: 16 residues. Germline V gene data show CDR1 as MNHEY and CDR2 as SMNVEV (reference sequence). V dropped 5 bases and J dropped 6; count of bases not matched to a gene: 8. In DNA form, the CDR3 reads TGTGCCAGCAGTCCCGGGACTAGCGGGGGGACCCCCGAGCAGTACTTC. The encoded protein is CASSPGTSGGTPEQYF.

The chain joins TRBV7-2 to TRBJ2-5; TRBD2 might be the D (6 bases). The V and J ends lost 5 bases and 6 bases respectively, with 16 bases between them. Germline CDR1 is SGHTA and CDR2 is FQGNSA. The length of the CDR3 is 14 residues. The CDR3 loop reads CASSVRDFVKTQYF. CDR3 DNA sequence: TGTGCCAGCAGCGTCCGGGACTTCGTAAAGACCCAGTACTTC. The variable domain in full, completed from reference TRBV7-2 and TRBJ2-5, reads GAGVSQSPSNKVTEKGKDVELRCDPISGHTALYWYRQSLGQGLEFLIYFQGNSAPDKSGLPSDRFSAERTGGSVSTLTIQRTQQEDSAVYLCASSVRDFVKTQYFGPGTRLLVL.

The rearrangement links TRBV15 to TRBJ1-3; D gene uncertain. The CDR3 loop spans 15 amino acids. Trimming shortened V by 0 bases and J by 4 bases, and 10 bases separated the two germline ends. The germline gives CDR1 LNHNV, CDR2 YYDKDF (reference sequence). CDR3 region: CATSRDPGVGNTIYF. CDR3 bases: TGTGCCACCAGCAGAGACCCGGGAGTGGGAAACACCATATATTTT. Full variable domain (remainder filled in from reference TRBV15 and TRBJ1-3): DAMVIQNPRYQVTQFGKPVTLSCSQTLNHNVMYWYQQKSSQAPKLLFHYYDKDFNNEADTPDNFQSRRPNTSFCFLDIRSPGLGDTAMYLCATSRDPGVGNTIYFGEGSWLTVV.

This sequence joins TRBV5-1 and TRBJ2-7; D is unresolved. Germline values: CDR1 SGHRS, CDR2 YFSETQ. The CDR3 sequence is 15 residues long. Trimming cost V 2 bases and J 0 bases, with 12 bases left between them. As DNA, the CDR3 is TGCGCCAGCAGCTTCAACGGTGCCCCCTCCTACGAGCAGTACTTC. Protein: CASSFNGAPSYEQYF. The complete variable domain, with remaining parts taken from reference TRBV5-1 and TRBJ2-7, reads KAGVTQTPRYLIKTRGQQVTLSCSPISGHRSVSWYQQTPGQGLQFLFEYFSETQRNKGNFPGRFSGRQFSNSRSEMNVSTLELGDSALYLCASSFNGAPSYEQYFGPGTRLTVT.

V gene TRBV9 combines with J gene TRBJ2-7, with TRBD2 identical over 12 bases. This CDR3 is 16 amino acids long. V lost 1 base and J lost 6; bases outside the gene matches: 8. CDR1 SGDLS and CDR2 YYNGEE come from the germline V gene. As DNA, the CDR3 is TGTGCCAGCAGCGTATCGGCCTCGGGACTAGCGGGCGAGCAGTACTTC. It is translated as CASSVSASGLAGEQYF.

This clone is a singleton in its sample. The chain employs TRBV19 and TRBJ1-5; D possibly corresponds to TRBD1 (5 bases). V was trimmed by 7 bases and J by 11 bases, leaving 21 bases between them. Germline CDR1 and CDR2: LNHDA and SQIVND (reference sequence). The CDR3 loop spans 14 amino acids. This chain's CDR3 is CASIGGAAQRSQHF. In nucleotides, the CDR3 is TGTGCCAGTATTGGAGGGGCAGCCCAGCGGTCCCAGCATTTT.

The rearrangement uses TRBV15 and TRBJ1-6; D is uncertain. Trimming stripped 0 bases from V and 6 bases from J, with 9 bases between. Germline CDR1 reads LNHNV; CDR2 reads YYDKDF (reference sequence). The CDR3 length is 15 residues. The CDR3: CATSRESDFNSPLHF. The CDR3 coding sequence is TGTGCCACCAGCAGAGAGTCAGACTTTAATTCACCCCTCCACTTT.

The genes are TRBV27 and TRBJ2-7, with D perhaps matching TRBD2 (7 bases). The CDR3 has 14 residues. CDR1 is MNHEY and CDR2 is SMNVEV in the germline V gene (reference sequence). Trimming took 3 bases from V and 6 from J, leaving 15 bases between them. The CDR3 spells CASSFVLRGAEQYF. The CDR3 coding sequence is TGTGCCAGCAGTTTTGTTTTACGGGGGGCCGAGCAGTACTTC.

As regards this clone: This CDR3 is also generated by other DNA sequences in the sample. The gene calls are TRBV5-6 and TRBJ2-7; weak D call: TRBD2 (5 bases). The CDR3 consists of 12 residues. Germline CDR1 reads SGHDT; CDR2 reads YYEEEE. V lost 1 base and J 3 bases, leaving 5 bases between the germline ends. The CDR3 coding sequence is TGTGCCAGCAGCTTGACTAGCTACGAGCAGTACTTC. Translating it yields CASSLTSYEQYF.

The chain recombines TRBV4-2 with TRBJ1-6; 7 bases are a match to TRBD1. The CDR3 covers 14 residues. CDR1 and CDR2 from the germline V gene are LGHNA and YNFKEQ. V trimming: 5 bases; J trimming: 7 bases; junction bases outside the gene matches: 5. CDR3 amino acids: CASSSGQQNSPLHF. CDR3 sequence (DNA): TGTGCCAGCAGCTCGGGACAGCAAAATTCACCCCTCCACTTT.

This clone was observed a handful of times. CDR3 residues: CASSRRGDENIQYF. CDR3 in DNA: TGTGCCAGTAGCCGCAGGGGAGACGAAAACATTCAGTACTTC. The rearrangement uses TRBV19 and TRBJ2-4; D may be TRBD1 (6 bases). Trimming took 6 bases from V and 5 from J, leaving 14 bases between them. From germline, CDR1 is LNHDA and CDR2 SQIVND (reference sequence). The CDR3 is 14 residues long.

This clone appeared a single time. The chain couples TRBV28 to TRBJ1-6; D may be TRBD1 (5 bases). V shed 4 bases and J shed 8 bases, with 9 bases lying between them. The CDR3 is 13 amino acids. The germline V gene has CDR1 MDHEN and CDR2 SYDVKM. The CDR3 here is CASSYGTYSPLHF. CDR3 in DNA: TGTGCCAGCAGTTACGGGACTTATTCACCCCTCCACTTT. The full variable domain, with the rest looked up from reference TRBV28 and TRBJ1-6, is DVKVTQSSRYLVKRTGEKVFLECVQDMDHENMFWYRQDPGLGLRLIYFSYDVKMKEKGDIPEGYSVSREKKERFSLILESASTNQTSMYLCASSYGTYSPLHFGNGTRLTVT.

The chain employs TRBV5-1 and TRBJ2-5, with unresolved D. CDR1 and CDR2 from the germline V gene are SGHRS and YFSETQ. Trimming shortened V by 0 bases and J by 0 bases, and 6 bases separated the two germline ends. This CDR3 is built from 14 residues. The CDR3 region has the DNA TGCGCCAGCAGCTTGGTAGCAAACCAAGAGACCCAGTACTTC. Translation gives CASSLVANQETQYF.

The J gene is TRBJ2-7, the V gene TRBV7-2; tentative D call: TRBD2 (6 bases). Germline CDR1 SGHTA, CDR2 FQGNSA. The CDR3 has 18 residues. Trimming pared 4 bases from V and 6 bases from J, leaving 28 bases between. The CDR3 spells CASSSPRGRGAMEGEQYF. CDR3 in DNA: TGTGCCAGCAGCTCCCCCCGGGGTCGCGGGGCCATGGAGGGCGAGCAGTACTTC. The whole variable domain, remainder taken from reference TRBV7-2 and TRBJ2-7, is GAGVSQSPSNKVTEKGKDVELRCDPISGHTALYWYRQSLGQGLEFLIYFQGNSAPDKSGLPSDRFSAERTGGSVSTLTIQRTQQEDSAVYLCASSSPRGRGAMEGEQYFGPGTRLTVT.

The CDR3 reads CASSYVRADTGELFF. The CDR3 DNA reads as TGTGCCAGCAGCTACGTCCGCGCGGACACCGGGGAGCTGTTTTTT. This chain joins TRBV7-9 and TRBJ2-2; D remains ambiguous. Trimming took 4 bases from V and 3 from J, leaving 12 bases between them. The length of the CDR3 is 15 residues. Germline CDR1 SEHNR, CDR2 FQNEAQ (reference sequence).

The chain links TRBV6-5 to TRBJ1-2, with D possibly being TRBD1 (5 bases). The CDR3 totals 13 residues. V was shortened by 6 bases and J by 2 bases, with 10 bases between the two germline ends. The germline CDR1 and CDR2 sequences are MNHEY and SVGAGI. The DNA for the CDR3 is TGTGCCAGCAGGTTCAGGGTAAACTATGGCTACACCTTC. It translates to CASRFRVNYGYTF.

The rearrangement joins TRBV25-1 to TRBJ2-3, with 7 bases lining up with TRBD2. The CDR3 extends over 15 amino acids. The V gene's germline CDR1 is MGHDK and CDR2 SYGVNS. V shed 7 bases, J shed 0 bases, and the junction held 7 bases outside the gene matches. CDR3 DNA sequence: TGTGCCAGCATTCGATCTAGCGGAAGCACAGATACGCAGTATTTT. As protein: CASIRSSGSTDTQYF.

The chain couples TRBV16 to TRBJ2-7; TRBD2 might be the D (6 bases). Per the germline V gene, CDR1 is KGHSY and CDR2 is FQNENV. V dropped 0 bases and J dropped 3 bases, with 9 bases sitting between them. The CDR3 contains 14 residues. The CDR3 loop reads CASSQSGRYYEQYF. CDR3 in DNA: TGTGCCAGCAGCCAATCGGGGAGGTACTACGAGCAGTACTTC. The entire variable domain, with the rest obtained from reference TRBV16 and TRBJ2-7, is as follows: GEEVAQTPKHLVRGEGQKAKLYCAPIKGHSYVFWYQQVLKNEFKFLISFQNENVFDETGMPKERFSAKCLPNSPCSLEIQATKLEDSAVYFCASSQSGRYYEQYFGPGTRLTVT.

This sequence joins TRBV7-9 and TRBJ1-6, with a possible D match to TRBD1 (5 bases). V was shortened by 0 bases and J by 8 bases, with 5 bases between the two germline ends. The CDR3 consists of 13 residues. Germline loops: CDR1 SEHNR, CDR2 FQNEAQ (reference sequence). CDR3 in amino acids: CASSLAGDSPLHF. CDR3 DNA: TGTGCCAGCAGCTTAGCAGGGGATTCACCCCTCCACTTT.